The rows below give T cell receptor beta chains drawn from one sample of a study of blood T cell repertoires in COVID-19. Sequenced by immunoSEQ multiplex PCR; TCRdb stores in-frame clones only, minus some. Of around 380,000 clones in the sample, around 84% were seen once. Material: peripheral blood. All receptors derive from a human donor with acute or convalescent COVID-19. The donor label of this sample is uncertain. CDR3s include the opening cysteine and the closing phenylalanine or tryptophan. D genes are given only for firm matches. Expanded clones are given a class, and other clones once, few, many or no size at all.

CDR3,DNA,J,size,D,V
CASSSGRGNTEAFF,TGTGCCAGCAGTTCGGGCAGGGGGAACACTGAAGCTTTCTTT,TRBJ1-1,NA,NA,TRBV28
CASSISGQGYNSPLHF,TGTGCCAGCAGCATTTCGGGACAGGGCTATAATTCACCCCTCCACTTT,TRBJ1-6,NA,TRBD1,TRBV27
CASSWTLDTQYF,TGCGCCAGCAGCTGGACTTTAGATACGCAGTATTTT,TRBJ2-3,NA,NA,TRBV5-1
CASSYFSGTEAFF,TGTGCCAGCAGTTACTTCTCGGGCACTGAAGCTTTCTTT,TRBJ1-1,NA,NA,TRBV6-6
CASSQEPGGGLYNSPLHF,TGCGCCAGCAGCCAGGAGCCAGGGGGCGGCCTATATAATTCACCCCTCCACTTT,TRBJ1-6,NA,TRBD1,TRBV4-1
CASKEQGTYNQPQHF,TGTGCCAGTAAAGAACAGGGGACGTACAATCAGCCCCAGCATTTT,TRBJ1-5,NA,TRBD1,TRBV19
CASSGQGWFDGYTF,TGTGCCAGCAGCGGGCAGGGCTGGTTCGATGGCTACACCTTC,TRBJ1-2,NA,NA,TRBV2
CASSSREFRTNEKLFF,TGTGCCAGCAGCTCTAGAGAGTTTAGGACTAATGAAAAACTGTTTTTT,TRBJ1-4,NA,NA,TRBV11-2
CASSVPVQGRAGELFF,TGTGCCAGCAGCGTTCCCGTACAGGGTAGAGCCGGGGAGCTGTTTTTT,TRBJ2-2,NA,NA,TRBV9
CASSRTGARNQPQHF,TGTGCCAGCAGCAGGACAGGGGCGCGGAATCAGCCCCAGCATTTT,TRBJ1-5,NA,TRBD1,TRBV6-5
CASSDLAGVRNYGYTF,TGTGCCAGCAGTGACCTGGCAGGGGTCCGTAACTATGGCTACACCTTC,TRBJ1-2,NA,NA,TRBV6-1
CAWSGIDSLRSTDTQYF,TGTGCCTGGAGTGGGATAGACTCACTTAGGAGCACAGATACGCAGTATTTT,TRBJ2-3,NA,NA,TRBV30
CASTQLAGLDTQYF,TGCGCCAGCACCCAACTAGCGGGATTAGATACGCAGTATTTT,TRBJ2-3,NA,TRBD2,TRBV5-1
CASSLQGARQMAQYF,TGTGCCAGCAGCTTACAGGGGGCGCGTCAAATGGCCCAGTACTTC,TRBJ2-5,NA,TRBD1,TRBV5-6
CASSWDRLDYGYTF,TGTGCCAGCAGTTGGGACAGGTTGGACTATGGCTACACCTTC,TRBJ1-2,NA,TRBD1,TRBV2
CAWNPTAQNYGYTF,TGTGCCTGGAATCCGACAGCCCAGAACTATGGCTACACCTTC,TRBJ1-2,once,NA,TRBV30
CASRRTGDYTEAFF,TGTGCCAGTAGGCGGACAGGGGACTACACTGAAGCTTTCTTT,TRBJ1-1,NA,TRBD1,TRBV19
CASSPRTGGSGELFF,TGTGCCAGCTCACCCCGGACAGGGGGCTCCGGGGAGCTGTTTTTT,TRBJ2-2,NA,TRBD1,TRBV18
CASSRSGTSNTGELFF,TGTGCCAGCAGCCGGTCCGGGACAAGTAACACCGGGGAGCTGTTTTTT,TRBJ2-2,NA,NA,TRBV27
CASTGTVQGETQYF,TGCGCCAGCACCGGGACAGTGCAGGGAGAGACCCAGTACTTC,TRBJ2-5,NA,TRBD1,TRBV5-1
CASSLNGGALGEQFF,TGTGCCAGCAGCTTGAACGGGGGGGCCTTGGGTGAGCAGTTCTTC,TRBJ2-1,few,TRBD2,TRBV7-6
CASSLRTGRNNSPLHF,TGTGCCAGCAGTCTACGGACAGGGCGCAATAATTCACCCCTCCACTTT,TRBJ1-6,NA,TRBD1,TRBV28
CASSIEWGGRMNTEAFF,TGTGCCAGTAGTATTGAGTGGGGGGGCCGAATGAACACTGAAGCTTTCTTT,TRBJ1-1,NA,NA,TRBV19
CASSLFRGSQETQYF,TGTGCCAGCAGTTTATTCAGGGGGAGCCAAGAGACCCAGTACTTC,TRBJ2-5,few,TRBD1,TRBV27
CASSPFRVASGGAGDTQYF,TGTGCCAGCTCACCATTTCGGGTTGCTAGCGGGGGGGCCGGAGATACGCAGTATTTT,TRBJ2-3,NA,TRBD2,TRBV18
CAWSPQGNTIYF,TGTGCCTGGAGCCCTCAGGGAAACACCATATATTTT,TRBJ1-3,few,NA,TRBV30
CATMSGGGPNYGYTF,TGTGCCACCATGAGTGGGGGAGGGCCTAACTATGGCTACACCTTC,TRBJ1-2,few,NA,TRBV28
CASSYSIQAGRLNTEAFF,TGTGCCAGCAGTTACTCGATTCAGGCAGGGCGCCTTAACACTGAAGCTTTCTTT,TRBJ1-1,NA,NA,TRBV6-2/TRBV6-3
CAGADRGKNIQYF,TGTGCCGGAGCGGACAGGGGAAAAAACATTCAGTACTTC,TRBJ2-4,NA,TRBD1,TRBV6-5
CASSSSGTGVRDGYTF,TGCGCCAGCAGCTCTTCCGGGACTGGGGTTCGGGATGGCTACACCTTC,TRBJ1-2,once,NA,TRBV5-1
CASTLTANIWNTEAFF,TGTGCCAGCACCCTGACAGCCAATATTTGGAACACTGAAGCTTTCTTT,TRBJ1-1,once,NA,TRBV2
CASSFQEVILNQPQHF,TGTGCCAGCAGTTTCCAGGAAGTGATCTTAAATCAGCCCCAGCATTTT,TRBJ1-5,NA,NA,TRBV28
CSVEDREKGNSEAFF,TGCAGCGTTGAGGACAGAGAAAAAGGTAATTCTGAAGCTTTCTTT,TRBJ1-1,NA,NA,TRBV29-1
CASTWGQGRRQPQHF,TGTGCCAGCACCTGGGGACAGGGTAGGAGACAGCCCCAGCATTTT,TRBJ1-5,NA,TRBD1,TRBV2
CASSVNRGAGYNEQFF,TGTGCCAGCAGCGTTAATAGGGGCGCGGGGTACAATGAGCAGTTCTTC,TRBJ2-1,NA,NA,TRBV7-8
CASIRRLAESTDTQYF,TGTGCCAGCATCCGCAGGCTAGCGGAAAGCACAGATACGCAGTATTTT,TRBJ2-3,NA,TRBD2,TRBV5-5
CASSVSISYLGGELFF,TGCGCCAGCAGCGTTAGTATATCTTACCTTGGCGGGGAGCTGTTTTTT,TRBJ2-2,NA,NA,TRBV5-1
CATTGTSGTDTQYF,TGTGCCACCACCGGGACTAGCGGCACAGATACGCAGTATTTT,TRBJ2-3,once,TRBD2,TRBV19
CSVASDRGEAFF,TGCAGCGTTGCTTCGGACAGGGGTGAAGCTTTCTTT,TRBJ1-1,NA,TRBD1,TRBV29-1
CASSQPPQGSRGGNTEAFF,TGCGCCAGCAGCCAGCCGCCCCAGGGGAGCCGGGGGGGGAACACTGAAGCTTTCTTT,TRBJ1-1,NA,NA,TRBV4-1
CASSLELAGNTIYF,TGTGCCAGCAGTTTGGAGTTGGCTGGAAACACCATATATTTT,TRBJ1-3,NA,NA,TRBV28
CASKNDRGDNQPQHF,TGTGCCAGTAAAAACGACAGGGGCGACAATCAGCCCCAGCATTTT,TRBJ1-5,NA,TRBD1,TRBV19
CASSQGGTSNEQFF,TGTGCCAGCAGCCAAGGAGGGACTTCCAATGAGCAGTTCTTC,TRBJ2-1,NA,NA,TRBV3-1/TRBV3-2